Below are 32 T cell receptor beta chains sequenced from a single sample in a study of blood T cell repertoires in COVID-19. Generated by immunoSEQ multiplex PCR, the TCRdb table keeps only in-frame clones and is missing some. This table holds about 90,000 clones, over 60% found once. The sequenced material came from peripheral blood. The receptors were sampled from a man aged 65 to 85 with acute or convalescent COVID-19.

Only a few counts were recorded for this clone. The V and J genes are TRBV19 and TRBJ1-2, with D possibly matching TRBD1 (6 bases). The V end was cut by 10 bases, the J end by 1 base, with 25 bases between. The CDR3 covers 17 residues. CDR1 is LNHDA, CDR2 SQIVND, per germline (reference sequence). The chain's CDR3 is CATRPQGSMTNNYGYTF. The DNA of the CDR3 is TGTGCCACCCGGCCACAGGGATCGATGACGAATAACTATGGCTACACCTTC.

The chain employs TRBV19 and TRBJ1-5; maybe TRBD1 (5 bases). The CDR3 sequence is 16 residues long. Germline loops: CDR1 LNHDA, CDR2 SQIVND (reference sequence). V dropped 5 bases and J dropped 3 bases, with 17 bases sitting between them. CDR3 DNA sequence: TGTGCCAGTAGTGCCAGACAGTGGAACTCCAATCAGCCCCAGCATTTT. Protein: CASSARQWNSNQPQHF.

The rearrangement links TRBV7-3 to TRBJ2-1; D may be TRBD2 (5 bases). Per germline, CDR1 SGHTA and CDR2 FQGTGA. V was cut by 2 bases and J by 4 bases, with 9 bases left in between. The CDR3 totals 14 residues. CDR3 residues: CASSLEGRYNEQFF. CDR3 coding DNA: TGTGCCAGCAGCTTAGAGGGCAGGTACAATGAGCAGTTCTTC. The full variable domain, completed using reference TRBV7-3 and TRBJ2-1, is GAGVSQTPSNKVTEKGKYVELRCDPISGHTALYWYRQSLGQGPEFLIYFQGTGAADDSGLPNDRFFAVRPEGSVSTLKIQRTERGDSAVYLCASSLEGRYNEQFFGPGTRLTVL.

DNA for the CDR3: TGTGCCAGCAGGAGCCCAGGTGAAACTTACGAGCAGTACTTC. Protein sequence: CASRSPGETYEQYF. The rearrangement uses TRBV28 and TRBJ2-7; D not certain. Germline V CDR1 and CDR2: MDHEN, SYDVKM. Deletions cut 6 bases from V and 4 bases from J, with 16 bases between. The CDR3 is 14 amino acids.

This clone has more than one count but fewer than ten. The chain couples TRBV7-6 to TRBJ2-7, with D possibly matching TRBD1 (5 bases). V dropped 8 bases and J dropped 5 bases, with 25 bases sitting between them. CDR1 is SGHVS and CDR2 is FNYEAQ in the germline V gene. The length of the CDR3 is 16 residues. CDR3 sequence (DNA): TGTGCCAGCGCGAGGCTTCCCGACAGTCCAGCCAACGAGCAGTACGTC. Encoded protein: CASARLPDSPANEQYV.

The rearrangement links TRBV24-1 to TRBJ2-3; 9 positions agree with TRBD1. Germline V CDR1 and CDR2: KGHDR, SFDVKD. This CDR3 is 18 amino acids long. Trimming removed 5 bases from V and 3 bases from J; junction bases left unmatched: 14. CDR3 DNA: TGTGCCACCAGTGTGGGACAGGGTGGTTTCGTTAGTACAGATACGCAGTATTTT. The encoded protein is CATSVGQGGFVSTDTQYF.

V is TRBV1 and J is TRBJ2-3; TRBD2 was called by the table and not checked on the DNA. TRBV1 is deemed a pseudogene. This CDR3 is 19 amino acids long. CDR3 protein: CTSSQEGVTSGMGGDTQYF. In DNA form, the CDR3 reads TGCACCAGCAGCCAAGAAGGGGTGACTAGCGGGATGGGAGGAGATACGCAGTATTTT.

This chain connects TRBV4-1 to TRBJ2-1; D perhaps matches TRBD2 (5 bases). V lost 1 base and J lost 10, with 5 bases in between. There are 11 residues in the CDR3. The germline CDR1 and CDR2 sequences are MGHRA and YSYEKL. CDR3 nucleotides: TGCGCCAGCAGCCAAGGAGGGGAGCAGTTCTTC. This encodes CASSQGGEQFF.

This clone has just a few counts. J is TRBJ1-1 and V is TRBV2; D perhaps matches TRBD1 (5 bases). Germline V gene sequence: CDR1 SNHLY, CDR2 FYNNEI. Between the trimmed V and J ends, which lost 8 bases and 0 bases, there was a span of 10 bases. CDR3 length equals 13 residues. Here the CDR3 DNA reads TGTGCCAGCGCGACAGTCATGAACACTGAAGCTTTCTTT. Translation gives CASATVMNTEAFF.

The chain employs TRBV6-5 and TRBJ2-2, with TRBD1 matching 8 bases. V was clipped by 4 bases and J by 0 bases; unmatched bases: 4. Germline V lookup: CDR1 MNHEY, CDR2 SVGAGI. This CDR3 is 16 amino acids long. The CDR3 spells CASSSPTGANTGELFF. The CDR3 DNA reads TGTGCCAGCAGTTCCCCGACAGGGGCGAACACCGGGGAGCTGTTTTTT.

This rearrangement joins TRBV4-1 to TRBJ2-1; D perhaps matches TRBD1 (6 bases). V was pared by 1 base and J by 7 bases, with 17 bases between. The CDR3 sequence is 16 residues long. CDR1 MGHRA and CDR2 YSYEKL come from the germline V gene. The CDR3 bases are TGCGCCAGCAGCCAAGTGCAGGGGTCTAGGGGTAATGAGCAGTTCTTC. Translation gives CASSQVQGSRGNEQFF.

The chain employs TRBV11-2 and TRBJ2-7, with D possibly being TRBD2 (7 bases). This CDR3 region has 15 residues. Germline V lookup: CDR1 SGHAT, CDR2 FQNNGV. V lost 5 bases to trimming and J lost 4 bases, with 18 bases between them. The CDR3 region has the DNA TGTGCCAGCAGCCCGGGGGGCGGGAGAGAGTACGAGCAGTACTTC. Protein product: CASSPGGGREYEQYF.

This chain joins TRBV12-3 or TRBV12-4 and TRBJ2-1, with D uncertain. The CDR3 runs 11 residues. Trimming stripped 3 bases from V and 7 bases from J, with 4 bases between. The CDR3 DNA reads TGTGCCAGCAGTTTTTCTAATGAGCAGTTCTTC. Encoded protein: CASSFSNEQFF.

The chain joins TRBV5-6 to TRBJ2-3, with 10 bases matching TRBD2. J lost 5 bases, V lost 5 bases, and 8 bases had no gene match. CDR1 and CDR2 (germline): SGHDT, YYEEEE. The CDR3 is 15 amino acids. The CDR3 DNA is TGTGCCAGCAGTCCTCTAGCGGGAGTGGTAGATACGCAGTATTTT. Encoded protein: CASSPLAGVVDTQYF.

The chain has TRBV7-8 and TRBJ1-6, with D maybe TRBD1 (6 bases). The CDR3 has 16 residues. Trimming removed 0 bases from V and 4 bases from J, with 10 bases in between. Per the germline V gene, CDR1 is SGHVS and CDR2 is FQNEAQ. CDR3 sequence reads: CASSLAPGTYNSPLHF. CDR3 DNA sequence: TGTGCCAGCAGCTTAGCCCCCGGGACATATAATTCACCCCTCCACTTT.

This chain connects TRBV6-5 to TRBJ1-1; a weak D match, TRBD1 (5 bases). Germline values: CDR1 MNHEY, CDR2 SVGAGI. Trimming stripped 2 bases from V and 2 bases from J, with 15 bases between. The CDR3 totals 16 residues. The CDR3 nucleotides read TGTGCCAGCAGTTACGGTCAAGGTGGGACTAACACTGAAGCTTTCTTT. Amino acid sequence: CASSYGQGGTNTEAFF.

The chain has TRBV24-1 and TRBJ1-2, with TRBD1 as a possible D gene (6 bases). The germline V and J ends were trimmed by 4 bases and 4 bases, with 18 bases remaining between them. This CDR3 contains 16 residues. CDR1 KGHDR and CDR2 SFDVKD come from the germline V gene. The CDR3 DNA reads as TGTGCCACCAGTGACCGAGGACAGCCAAGTTCCTATGGCTACACCTTC. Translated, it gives CATSDRGQPSSYGYTF.

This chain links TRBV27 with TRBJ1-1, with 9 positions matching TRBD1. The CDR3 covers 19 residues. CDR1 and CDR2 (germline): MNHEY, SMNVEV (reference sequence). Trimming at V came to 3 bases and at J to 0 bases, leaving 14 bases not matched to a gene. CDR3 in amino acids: CASSLSIRDRDSMNTEAFF. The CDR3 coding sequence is TGTGCCAGCAGTTTGTCTATCCGGGACAGGGACTCCATGAACACTGAAGCTTTCTTT.

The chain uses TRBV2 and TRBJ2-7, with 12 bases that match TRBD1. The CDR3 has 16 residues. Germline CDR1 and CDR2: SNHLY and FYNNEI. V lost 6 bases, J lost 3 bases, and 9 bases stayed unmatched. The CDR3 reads CASRLPGQGADYEQYF. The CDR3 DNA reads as TGTGCCAGCAGGCTCCCGGGACAGGGGGCTGACTACGAGCAGTACTTC.

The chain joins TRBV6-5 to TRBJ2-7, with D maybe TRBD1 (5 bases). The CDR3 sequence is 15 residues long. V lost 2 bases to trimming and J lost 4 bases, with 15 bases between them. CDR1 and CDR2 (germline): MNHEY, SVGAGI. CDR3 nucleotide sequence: TGTGCCAGCAGTTACCATTCAGGGAAAGGTTACGAGCAGTACTTC. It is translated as CASSYHSGKGYEQYF.

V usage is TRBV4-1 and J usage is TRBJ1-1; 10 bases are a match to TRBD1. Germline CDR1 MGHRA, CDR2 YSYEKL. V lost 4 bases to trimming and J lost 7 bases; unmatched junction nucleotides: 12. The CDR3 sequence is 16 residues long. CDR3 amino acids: CASSLLPRGQGVEAFF. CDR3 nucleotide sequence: TGCGCCAGCAGCCTCCTACCCCGCGGACAGGGGGTTGAAGCTTTCTTT.

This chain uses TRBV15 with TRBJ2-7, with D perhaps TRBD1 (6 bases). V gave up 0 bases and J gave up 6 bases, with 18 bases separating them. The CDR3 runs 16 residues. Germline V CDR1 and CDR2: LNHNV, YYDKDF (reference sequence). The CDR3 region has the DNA TGTGCCACCAGCAGAGATGGAAGGACAGCTGACGTCGAGCAGTACGTC. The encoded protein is CATSRDGRTADVEQYV.

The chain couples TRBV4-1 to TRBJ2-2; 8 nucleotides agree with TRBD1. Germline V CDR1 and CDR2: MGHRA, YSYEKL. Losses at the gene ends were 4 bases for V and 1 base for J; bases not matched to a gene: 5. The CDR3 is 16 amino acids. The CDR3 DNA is TGCGCCAGCAGCCGGGACGGACAGGGGAACACCGGGGAGCTGTTTTTT. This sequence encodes CASSRDGQGNTGELFF.

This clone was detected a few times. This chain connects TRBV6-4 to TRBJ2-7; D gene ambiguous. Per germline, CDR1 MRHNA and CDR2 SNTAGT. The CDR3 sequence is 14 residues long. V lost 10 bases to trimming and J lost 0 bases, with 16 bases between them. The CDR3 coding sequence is TGTGCCACCCCTGCCCCGATGAGCTCCTACGAGCAGTACGTC. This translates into CATPAPMSSYEQYV.

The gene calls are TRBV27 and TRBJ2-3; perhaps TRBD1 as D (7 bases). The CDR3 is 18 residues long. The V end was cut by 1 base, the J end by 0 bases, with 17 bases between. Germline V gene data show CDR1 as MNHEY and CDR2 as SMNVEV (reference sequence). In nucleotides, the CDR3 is TGTGCCAGCAGTTTATTTATGGGGGGACAGACTAGCACAGATACGCAGTATTTT. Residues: CASSLFMGGQTSTDTQYF.

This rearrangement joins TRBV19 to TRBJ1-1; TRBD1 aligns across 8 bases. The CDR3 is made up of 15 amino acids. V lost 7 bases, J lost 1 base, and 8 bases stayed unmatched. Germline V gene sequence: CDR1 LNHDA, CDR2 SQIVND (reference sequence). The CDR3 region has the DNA TGTGCCAGTACCAATAAAGGACAGGGGAACACTGAAGCTTTCTTT. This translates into CASTNKGQGNTEAFF.

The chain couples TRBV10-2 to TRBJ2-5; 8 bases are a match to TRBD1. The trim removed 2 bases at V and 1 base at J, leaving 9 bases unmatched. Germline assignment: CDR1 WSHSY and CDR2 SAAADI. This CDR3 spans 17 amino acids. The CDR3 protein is CASSEELRTGRQETQYF. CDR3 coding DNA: TGCGCCAGCAGTGAGGAATTGCGGACAGGGCGCCAAGAGACCCAGTACTTC.

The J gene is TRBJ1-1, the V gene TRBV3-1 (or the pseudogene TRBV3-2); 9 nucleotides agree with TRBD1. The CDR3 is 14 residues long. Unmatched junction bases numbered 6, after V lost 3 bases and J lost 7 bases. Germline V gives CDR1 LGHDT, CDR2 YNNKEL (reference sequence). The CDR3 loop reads CASSQTWTGVEAFF. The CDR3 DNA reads TGTGCCAGCAGCCAGACCTGGACAGGGGTTGAAGCTTTCTTT.

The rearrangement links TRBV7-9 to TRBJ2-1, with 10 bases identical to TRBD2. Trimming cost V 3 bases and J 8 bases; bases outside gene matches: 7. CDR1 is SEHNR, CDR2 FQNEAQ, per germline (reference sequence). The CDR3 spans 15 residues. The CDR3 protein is CASSFLASGGDEQFF. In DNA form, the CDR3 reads TGTGCCAGCAGCTTCTTGGCTAGCGGGGGCGATGAGCAGTTCTTC.

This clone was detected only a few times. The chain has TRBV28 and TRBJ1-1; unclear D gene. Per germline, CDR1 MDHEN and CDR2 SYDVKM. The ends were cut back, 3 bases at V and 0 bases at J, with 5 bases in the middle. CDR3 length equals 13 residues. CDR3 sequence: CASSFILNTEAFF. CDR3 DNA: TGTGCCAGCAGTTTCATCCTGAACACTGAAGCTTTCTTT.

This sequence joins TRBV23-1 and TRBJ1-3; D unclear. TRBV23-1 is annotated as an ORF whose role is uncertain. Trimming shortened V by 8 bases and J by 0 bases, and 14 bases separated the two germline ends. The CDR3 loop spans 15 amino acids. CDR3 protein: CASGLRPSSGNTIYF. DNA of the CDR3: TGCGCCAGCGGGCTTCGGCCAAGCTCTGGAAACACCATATATTTT.

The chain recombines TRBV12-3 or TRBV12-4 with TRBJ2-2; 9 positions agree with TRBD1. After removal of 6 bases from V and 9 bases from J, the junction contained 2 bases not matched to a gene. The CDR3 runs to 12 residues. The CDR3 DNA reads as TGTGCCAGCAGCACAGGGGGCCGGGAGCTGTTTTTT. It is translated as CASSTGGRELFF.